A selection of T cell receptor beta chains follows, all from one sample in a study of long-term antiretroviral therapy in people with HIV. Profiling relied on immunoSEQ multiplex PCR, and the TCRdb table lists in-frame clones only, not all of them. The data show more than 15,000 clones, around 94% seen once. Sample: unsorted PBMCs, taken roughly 6.8 years after starting antiretroviral therapy. Receptors were obtained from a woman aged 45-65 years with HIV. Each CDR3 is given with its conserved first and last residue. The D gene is left open where the match is weak. The size field is filled for only some rows; it gives once, few, many or a size class.

j_gene: TRBJ2-5
d_gene: TRBD1
v_gene: TRBV14
abundance: .
CDR3aa: CASSPSQGAGETQYF
CDR3nt: TGTGCCAGCAGCCCATCACAGGGGGCCGGTGAGACCCAGTACTTC

j_gene: TRBJ2-1
d_gene: .
v_gene: TRBV7-9
abundance: .
CDR3aa: CASSLIGPYNEQFF
CDR3nt: TGTGCCAGCAGCTTAATCGGACCCTACAATGAGCAGTTCTTC

j_gene: TRBJ1-2
d_gene: .
v_gene: TRBV7-9
abundance: .
CDR3aa: CANSPDYGYTF
CDR3nt: TGTGCCAACAGCCCAGACTATGGCTACACCTTC

j_gene: TRBJ2-1
d_gene: .
v_gene: TRBV4-2
abundance: once
CDR3aa: CASSQGSYNEQFF
CDR3nt: TGTGCCAGCAGCCAAGGCAGCTACAATGAGCAGTTCTTC

j_gene: TRBJ1-1
d_gene: .
v_gene: TRBV5-6
abundance: .
CDR3aa: CASSLFSSTEAFF
CDR3nt: TGTGCCAGCAGCTTGTTCAGCTCCACTGAAGCTTTCTTT

j_gene: TRBJ1-4
d_gene: .
v_gene: TRBV29-1
abundance: .
CDR3aa: CSVVYSHNEKLFF
CDR3nt: TGCAGCGTTGTGTACTCTCACAATGAAAAACTGTTTTTT

j_gene: TRBJ1-4
d_gene: .
v_gene: TRBV15
abundance: .
CDR3aa: CATSRDRQSGARGEKLFF
CDR3nt: TGTGCCACCAGCAGAGATAGACAGTCGGGGGCGCGGGGTGAAAAACTGTTTTTT

j_gene: TRBJ1-1
d_gene: TRBD1
v_gene: TRBV19
abundance: .
CDR3aa: CASSKGQTNTEAFF
CDR3nt: TGTGCCAGTAGTAAGGGACAGACGAACACTGAAGCTTTCTTT

j_gene: TRBJ1-4
d_gene: .
v_gene: TRBV6-5
abundance: .
CDR3aa: CASSEFRREVKLFF
CDR3nt: TGTGCCAGCAGTGAATTTCGACGGGAGGTAAAACTGTTTTTT

j_gene: TRBJ1-1
d_gene: .
v_gene: TRBV7-5
abundance: .
CDR3aa: CVRSWRSGGGTEAFF
CDR3nt: TGTGTCAGAAGCTGGAGGTCGGGGGGCGGCACTGAAGCTTTCTTT

j_gene: TRBJ1-1
d_gene: .
v_gene: TRBV7-2
abundance: .
CDR3aa: CASRISTEIISEAFF
CDR3nt: TGTGCCAGCAGGATTTCGACGGAAATCATCTCTGAAGCTTTCTTT

j_gene: TRBJ2-3
d_gene: TRBD2
v_gene: TRBV15
abundance: .
CDR3aa: CATSTQEGLAMDF
CDR3nt: TGTGCCACCAGCACCCAAGAGGGACTAGCAATGGATTTT

j_gene: TRBJ2-5
d_gene: .
v_gene: TRBV6-1
abundance: .
CDR3aa: CASTAYQETQYF
CDR3nt: TGTGCCAGCACGGCGTACCAAGAGACCCAGTACTTC

j_gene: TRBJ1-2
d_gene: .
v_gene: TRBV18
abundance: .
CDR3aa: CASSFTENYGYTF
CDR3nt: TGTGCCAGCTCATTCACAGAGAACTATGGCTACACCTTC

j_gene: TRBJ2-5
d_gene: .
v_gene: TRBV12-5
abundance: .
CDR3aa: CASGLFGQVGSAQYF
CDR3nt: TGTGCTAGTGGTCTATTTGGGCAGGTTGGGTCAGCCCAGTACTTC

j_gene: TRBJ1-5
d_gene: .
v_gene: TRBV6-5
abundance: .
CDR3aa: CASRKDRYSNQPQHF
CDR3nt: TGTGCCAGCAGGAAGGACCGCTATAGCAATCAGCCCCAGCATTTT

j_gene: TRBJ2-7
d_gene: .
v_gene: TRBV10-3
abundance: .
CDR3aa: CAIKRDPVPYEQYF
CDR3nt: TGTGCCATCAAACGGGATCCGGTTCCCTACGAGCAGTACTTC

j_gene: TRBJ2-2
d_gene: TRBD1
v_gene: TRBV18
abundance: .
CDR3aa: CASSPANSGQGTGELFF
CDR3nt: TGTGCCAGCTCACCGGCTAACTCGGGACAGGGGACCGGGGAGCTGTTTTTT

j_gene: TRBJ2-1
d_gene: TRBD2
v_gene: TRBV7-6
abundance: .
CDR3aa: CASSQGLAGDRDEQFF
CDR3nt: TGTGCCAGCAGCCAGGGACTAGCGGGAGATAGGGATGAGCAGTTCTTC

j_gene: TRBJ1-1
d_gene: .
v_gene: TRBV6-6
abundance: .
CDR3aa: CASSYRVNTEAFF
CDR3nt: TGTGCCAGCAGTTACCGGGTGAACACTGAAGCTTTCTTT

j_gene: TRBJ2-1
d_gene: TRBD2
v_gene: TRBV28
abundance: once
CDR3aa: CASSLAGGSNNEQFF
CDR3nt: TGTGCCAGCAGCCTAGCGGGAGGGTCTAACAATGAGCAGTTCTTC

j_gene: TRBJ1-2
d_gene: .
v_gene: TRBV28
abundance: .
CDR3aa: CASSYVGGPRGYTF
CDR3nt: TGTGCCAGCAGTTACGTGGGGGGCCCTCGGGGCTACACCTTC

j_gene: TRBJ2-2
d_gene: .
v_gene: TRBV29-1
abundance: once
CDR3aa: CSVVTNTGELFF
CDR3nt: TGCAGCGTTGTTACGAACACCGGGGAGCTGTTTTTT

j_gene: TRBJ2-3
d_gene: .
v_gene: TRBV7-9
abundance: .
CDR3aa: CASSHRSQGHTDTQYF
CDR3nt: TGTGCCAGCAGCCACAGAAGCCAGGGACACACAGATACGCAGTATTTT

j_gene: TRBJ2-2
d_gene: TRBD1
v_gene: TRBV6-1
abundance: .
CDR3aa: CASSFGTANTGELFF
CDR3nt: TGTGCCAGCAGTTTCGGGACAGCGAACACCGGGGAGCTGTTTTTT

j_gene: TRBJ2-6
d_gene: .
v_gene: TRBV21-1
abundance: .
CDR3aa: CASSITGDGANVLTF
CDR3nt: TGTGCCAGCAGCATAACAGGGGACGGGGCCAACGTCCTGACTTTC

j_gene: TRBJ1-5
d_gene: .
v_gene: TRBV19
abundance: few
CDR3aa: CASSYIPSYQPQHF
CDR3nt: TGTGCCAGTAGTTACATTCCCTCATATCAGCCCCAGCATTTT

j_gene: TRBJ1-2
d_gene: .
v_gene: TRBV2
abundance: .
CDR3aa: CASSEFVPNYGYTF
CDR3nt: TGTGCCAGCAGTGAATTTGTCCCAAACTATGGCTACACCTTC

j_gene: TRBJ2-5
d_gene: .
v_gene: TRBV27
abundance: once
CDR3aa: CASSLSAAYQETQYF
CDR3nt: TGTGCCAGCAGTTTATCGGCAGCCTACCAAGAGACCCAGTACTTC

j_gene: TRBJ2-1
d_gene: TRBD2
v_gene: TRBV28
abundance: .
CDR3aa: CASSLAPGRDEQFF
CDR3nt: TGTGCCAGCAGTTTAGCCCCAGGGAGGGATGAGCAGTTCTTC

j_gene: TRBJ1-4
d_gene: TRBD1
v_gene: TRBV4-1
abundance: .
CDR3aa: CASSYQPRTGGFEKLFF
CDR3nt: TGCGCCAGCAGCTACCAACCCCGGACAGGGGGCTTTGAAAAACTGTTTTTT

j_gene: TRBJ1-5
d_gene: .
v_gene: TRBV6-1
abundance: .
CDR3aa: CASSALPGSNQPQHF
CDR3nt: TGTGCCAGCAGTGCCCTCCCTGGTAGCAATCAGCCCCAGCATTTT

j_gene: TRBJ1-2
d_gene: TRBD1
v_gene: TRBV5-4
abundance: .
CDR3aa: CASSLGGSPGQGSLNTGYTF
CDR3nt: TGTGCCAGCAGCTTGGGGGGGTCCCCGGGACAGGGCAGTTTGAATACTGGCTACACCTTC

j_gene: TRBJ2-5
d_gene: TRBD1
v_gene: TRBV19
abundance: once
CDR3aa: CASSLTGGQETQYF
CDR3nt: TGTGCCAGTAGCCTGACAGGGGGCCAAGAGACCCAGTACTTC

j_gene: TRBJ2-3
d_gene: TRBD1
v_gene: TRBV27
abundance: .
CDR3aa: CASSSRDRVITDTQYF
CDR3nt: TGTGCCAGCAGTTCCCGGGACAGGGTTATCACAGATACGCAGTATTTT